This entry describes one TCR beta chain. The sample originates from a study of T cells expressing NK-cell markers. CDR1 is SNHLY, CDR2 FYNNEI, per germline. The CDR3 length is 15 residues. One entry per CDR3 protein, without DNA, is what TCRdb gives after re-calling the 5' RACE reads. The table lists around 550,000 distinct CDR3 sequences. Material: blood T cells: a sorted CD56 or NKG2C T cell subset, CD4+ or CD8+ T cells, or bulk PBMC T cells (not recorded which). V and J are TRBV2 and TRBJ1-5. The clonotype originates from a man aged 18-30 years in good health. The CDR3 reads CASSQTGPVRQPQHF.